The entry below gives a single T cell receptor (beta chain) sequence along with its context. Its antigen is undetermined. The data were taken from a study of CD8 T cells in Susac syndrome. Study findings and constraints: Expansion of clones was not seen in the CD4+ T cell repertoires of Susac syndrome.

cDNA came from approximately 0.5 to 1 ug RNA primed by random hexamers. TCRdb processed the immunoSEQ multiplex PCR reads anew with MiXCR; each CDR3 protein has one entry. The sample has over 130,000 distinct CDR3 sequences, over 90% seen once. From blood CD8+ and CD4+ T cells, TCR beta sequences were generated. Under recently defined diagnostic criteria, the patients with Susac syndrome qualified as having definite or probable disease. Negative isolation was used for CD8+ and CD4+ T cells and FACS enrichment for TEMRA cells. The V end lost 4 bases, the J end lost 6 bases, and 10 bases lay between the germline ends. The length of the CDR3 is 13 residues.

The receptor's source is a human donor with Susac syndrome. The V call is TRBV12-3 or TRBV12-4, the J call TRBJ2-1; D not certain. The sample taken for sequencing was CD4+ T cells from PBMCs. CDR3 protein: CASSSARLNEQFF. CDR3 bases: TGTGCCAGCAGTTCCGCCCGACTCAATGAGCAGTTCTTC.